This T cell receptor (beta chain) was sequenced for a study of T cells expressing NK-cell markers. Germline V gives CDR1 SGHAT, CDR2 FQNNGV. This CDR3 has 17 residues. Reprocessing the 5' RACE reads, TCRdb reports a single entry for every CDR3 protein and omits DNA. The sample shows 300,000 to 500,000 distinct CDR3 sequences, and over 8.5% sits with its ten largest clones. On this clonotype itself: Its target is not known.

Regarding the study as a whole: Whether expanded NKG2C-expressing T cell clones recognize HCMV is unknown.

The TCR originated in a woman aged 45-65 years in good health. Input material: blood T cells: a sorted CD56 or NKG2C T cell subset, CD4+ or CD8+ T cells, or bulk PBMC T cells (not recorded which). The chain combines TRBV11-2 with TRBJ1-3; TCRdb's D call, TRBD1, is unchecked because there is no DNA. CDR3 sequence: CASNLGTTGSSGNTIYF.